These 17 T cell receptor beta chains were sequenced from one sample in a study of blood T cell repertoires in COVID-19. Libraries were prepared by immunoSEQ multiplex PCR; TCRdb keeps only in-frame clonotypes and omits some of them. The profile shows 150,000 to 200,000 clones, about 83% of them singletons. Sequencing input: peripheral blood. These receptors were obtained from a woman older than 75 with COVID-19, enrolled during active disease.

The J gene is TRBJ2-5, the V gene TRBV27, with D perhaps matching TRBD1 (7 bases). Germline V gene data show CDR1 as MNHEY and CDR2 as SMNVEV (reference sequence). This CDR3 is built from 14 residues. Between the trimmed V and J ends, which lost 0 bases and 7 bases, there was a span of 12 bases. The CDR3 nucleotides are TGTGCCAGCAGTTTATCGTTGCAGGGGGGGACCCAGTACTTC. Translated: CASSLSLQGGTQYF.

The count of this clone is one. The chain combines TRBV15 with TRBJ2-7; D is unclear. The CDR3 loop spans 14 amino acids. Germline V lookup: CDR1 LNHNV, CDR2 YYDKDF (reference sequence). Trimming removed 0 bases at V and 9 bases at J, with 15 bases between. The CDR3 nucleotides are TGTGCCACCAGCAGAGATCGAGTCCCTACGGGGCAGTACTTC. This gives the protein CATSRDRVPTGQYF.

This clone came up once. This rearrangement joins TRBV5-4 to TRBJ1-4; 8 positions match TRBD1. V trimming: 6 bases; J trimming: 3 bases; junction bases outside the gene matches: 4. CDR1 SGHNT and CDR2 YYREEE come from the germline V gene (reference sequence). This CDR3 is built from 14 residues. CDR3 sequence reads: CASKKQGANEKLFF. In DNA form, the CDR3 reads TGTGCCAGCAAAAAACAGGGGGCTAATGAAAAACTGTTTTTT.

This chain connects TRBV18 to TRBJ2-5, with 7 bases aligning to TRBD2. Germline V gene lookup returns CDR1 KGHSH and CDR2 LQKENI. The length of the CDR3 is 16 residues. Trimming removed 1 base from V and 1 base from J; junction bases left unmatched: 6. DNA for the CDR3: TGTGCCAGCTCACCACGGAGCGGGAATAGCCAAGAGACCCAGTACTTC. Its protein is CASSPRSGNSQETQYF.

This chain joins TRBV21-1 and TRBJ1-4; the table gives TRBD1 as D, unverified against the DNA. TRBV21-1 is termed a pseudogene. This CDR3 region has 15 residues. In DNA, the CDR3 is TGTGCCAGCAGCCCGCGACAGGGAACTAATGAAAAACTGTTTTTT. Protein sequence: CASSPRQGTNEKLFF.

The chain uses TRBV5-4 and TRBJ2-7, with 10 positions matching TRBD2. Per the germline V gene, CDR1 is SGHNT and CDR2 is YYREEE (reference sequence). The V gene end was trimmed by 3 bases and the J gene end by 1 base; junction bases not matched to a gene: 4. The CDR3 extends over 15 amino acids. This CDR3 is CASSSSSGGSYEQYF. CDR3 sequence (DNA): TGTGCCAGCAGCTCGTCTAGCGGGGGATCCTACGAGCAGTACTTC. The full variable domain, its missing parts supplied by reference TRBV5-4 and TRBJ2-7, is ETGVTQSPTHLIKTRGQQVTLRCSSQSGHNTVSWYQQALGQGPQFIFQYYREEENGRGNFPPRFSGLQFPNYSSELNVNALELDDSALYLCASSSSSGGSYEQYFGPGTRLTVT.

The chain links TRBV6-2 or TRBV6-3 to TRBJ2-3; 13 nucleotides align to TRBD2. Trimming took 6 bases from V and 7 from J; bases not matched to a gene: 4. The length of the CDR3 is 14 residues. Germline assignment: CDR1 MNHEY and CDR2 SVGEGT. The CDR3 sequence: CASSGLAGANTQYF. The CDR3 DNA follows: TGTGCCAGCAGCGGACTAGCGGGGGCAAATACGCAGTATTTT.

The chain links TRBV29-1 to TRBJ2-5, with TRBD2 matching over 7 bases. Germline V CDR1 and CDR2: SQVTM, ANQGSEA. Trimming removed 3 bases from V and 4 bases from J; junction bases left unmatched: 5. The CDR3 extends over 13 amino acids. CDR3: CSVDPRGVETQYF. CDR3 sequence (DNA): TGCAGCGTTGACCCCCGGGGGGTAGAGACCCAGTACTTC.

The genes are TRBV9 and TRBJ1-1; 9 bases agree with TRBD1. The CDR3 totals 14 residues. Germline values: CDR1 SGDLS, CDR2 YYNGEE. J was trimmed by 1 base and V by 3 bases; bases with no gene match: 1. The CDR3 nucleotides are TGTGCCAGCAGCGAGGGACAGGGGAACACTGAAGCTTTCTTT. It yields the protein CASSEGQGNTEAFF.

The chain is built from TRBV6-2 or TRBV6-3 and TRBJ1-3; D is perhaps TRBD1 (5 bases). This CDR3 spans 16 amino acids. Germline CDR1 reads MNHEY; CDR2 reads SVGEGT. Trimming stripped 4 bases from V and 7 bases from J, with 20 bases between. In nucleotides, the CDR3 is TGTGCCAGCAGTTTAAGTCACAGGATGCCGAGGAACACCATATATTTT. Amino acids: CASSLSHRMPRNTIYF.

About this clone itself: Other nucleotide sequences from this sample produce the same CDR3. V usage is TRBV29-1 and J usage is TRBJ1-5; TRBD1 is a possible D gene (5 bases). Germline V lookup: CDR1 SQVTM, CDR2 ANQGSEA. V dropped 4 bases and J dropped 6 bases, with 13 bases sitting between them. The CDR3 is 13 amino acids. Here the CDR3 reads CSVGGREGQPQHF. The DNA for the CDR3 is TGCAGCGTTGGGGGCAGGGAAGGTCAGCCCCAGCATTTT.

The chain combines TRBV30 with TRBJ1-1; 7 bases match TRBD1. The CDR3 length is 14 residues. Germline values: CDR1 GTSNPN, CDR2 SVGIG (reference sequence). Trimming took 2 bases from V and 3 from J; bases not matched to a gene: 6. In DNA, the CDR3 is TGTGCCTGGAGTTCACAACAGGGGTACACTGAAGCTTTCTTT. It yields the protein CAWSSQQGYTEAFF.

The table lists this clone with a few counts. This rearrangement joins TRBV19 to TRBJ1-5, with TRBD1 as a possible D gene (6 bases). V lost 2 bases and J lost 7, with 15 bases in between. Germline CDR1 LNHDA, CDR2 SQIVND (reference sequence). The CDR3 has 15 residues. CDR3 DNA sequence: TGTGCCAGTAGTATAAAGGGGGGGCTCGGGCAGCCCCAGCATTTT. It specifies CASSIKGGLGQPQHF.

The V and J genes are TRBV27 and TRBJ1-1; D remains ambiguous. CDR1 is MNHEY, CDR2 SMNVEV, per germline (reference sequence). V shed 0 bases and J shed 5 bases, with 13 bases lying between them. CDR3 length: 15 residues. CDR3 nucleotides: TGTGCCAGCAGTTTATCGTCGGGTGCTTTGACTGAAGCTTTCTTT. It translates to CASSLSSGALTEAFF.

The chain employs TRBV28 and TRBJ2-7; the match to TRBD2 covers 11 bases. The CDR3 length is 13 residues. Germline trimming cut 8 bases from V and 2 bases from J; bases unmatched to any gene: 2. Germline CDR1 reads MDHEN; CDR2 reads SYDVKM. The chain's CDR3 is CASRLAGPYEQYF. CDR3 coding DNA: TGTGCCAGCCGACTAGCGGGACCCTACGAGCAGTACTTC. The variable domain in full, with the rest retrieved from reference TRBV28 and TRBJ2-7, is DVKVTQSSRYLVKRTGEKVFLECVQDMDHENMFWYRQDPGLGLRLIYFSYDVKMKEKGDIPEGYSVSREKKERFSLILESASTNQTSMYLCASRLAGPYEQYFGPGTRLTVT.

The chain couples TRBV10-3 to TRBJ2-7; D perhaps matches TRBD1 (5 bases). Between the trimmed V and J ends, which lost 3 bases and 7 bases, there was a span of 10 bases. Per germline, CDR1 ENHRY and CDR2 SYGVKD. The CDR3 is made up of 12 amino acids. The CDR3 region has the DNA TGTGCCATCAGTGAACCAGGGCAAGAGCAGTACTTC. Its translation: CAISEPGQEQYF.

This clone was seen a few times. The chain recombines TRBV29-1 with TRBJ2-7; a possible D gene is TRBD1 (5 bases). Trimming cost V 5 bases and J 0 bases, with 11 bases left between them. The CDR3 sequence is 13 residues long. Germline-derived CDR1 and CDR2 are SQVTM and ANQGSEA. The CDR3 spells CSVLKGNSYEQYF. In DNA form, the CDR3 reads TGCAGCGTTCTTAAGGGGAACTCCTACGAGCAGTACTTC.